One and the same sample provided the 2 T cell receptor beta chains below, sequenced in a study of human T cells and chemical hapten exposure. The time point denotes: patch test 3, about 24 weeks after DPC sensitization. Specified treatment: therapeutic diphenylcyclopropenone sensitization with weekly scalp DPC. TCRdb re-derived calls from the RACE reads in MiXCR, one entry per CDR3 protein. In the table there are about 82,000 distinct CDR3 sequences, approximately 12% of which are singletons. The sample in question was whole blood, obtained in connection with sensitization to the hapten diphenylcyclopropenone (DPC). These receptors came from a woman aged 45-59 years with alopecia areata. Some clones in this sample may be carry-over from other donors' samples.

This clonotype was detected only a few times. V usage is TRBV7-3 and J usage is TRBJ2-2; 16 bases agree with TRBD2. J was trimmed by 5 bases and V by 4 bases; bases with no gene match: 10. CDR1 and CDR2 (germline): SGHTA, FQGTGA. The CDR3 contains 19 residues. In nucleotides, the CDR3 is TGTGCCAGCAGCTCAGCGGGACTAGCGGGAGGGCCAAGAACCGGGGAGCTGTTTTTT. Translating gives CASSSAGLAGGPRTGELFF.

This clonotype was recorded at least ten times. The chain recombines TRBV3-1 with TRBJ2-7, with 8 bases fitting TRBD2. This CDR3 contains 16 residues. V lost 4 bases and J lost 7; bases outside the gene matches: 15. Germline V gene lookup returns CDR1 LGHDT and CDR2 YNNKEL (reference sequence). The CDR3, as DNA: TGTGCCAGCAGCCTCGGTGGAGCGGGGGACTTAGGGGAGCAGTACTTC. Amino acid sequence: CASSLGGAGDLGEQYF.